This note documents a single TCR beta chain sequence. The CDR3 totals 15 residues. After removal of 3 bases from V and 4 bases from J, the junction contained 3 bases not matched to a gene. CDR1 and CDR2 from the germline V gene are SGHDT and YYEEEE. This specimen comes from a study of blood T cell repertoires in COVID-19. Measured with immunoSEQ multiplex PCR; TCRdb has only the in-frame clones, and not every one. Among about 290,000 clones listed, roughly 89% were seen once. V usage is TRBV5-6 and J usage is TRBJ2-2; 10 bases are a match to TRBD1. The sequencing sample was made of peripheral blood. This sequence originates from a woman aged 25 to 39 with active or convalescent COVID-19. The CDR3 nucleotides read TGTGCCAGCAGCTCCCGGGACAGGGGCACCGGGGAGCTGTTTTTT. This sequence encodes CASSSRDRGTGELFF.